The 11 T cell receptor beta chains in this list originate from one sample, sequenced in a study of blood T cell repertoires in COVID-19. Method: immunoSEQ multiplex PCR; TCRdb's copy keeps in-frame clones and lacks some. The sample has 65,000 to 75,000 clones, around 87% seen once. What was sequenced was peripheral blood. These receptors all stem from a woman at least 80 years old with active or convalescent COVID-19.

V and J are TRBV19 and TRBJ1-1; 8 bases align to TRBD1. Germline trimming cut 9 bases from V and 8 bases from J; bases unmatched to any gene: 8. The CDR3 loop spans 12 amino acids. Germline-derived CDR1 and CDR2 are LNHDA and SQIVND (reference sequence). The chain's CDR3 is CASNRGTTEAFF. CDR3 coding DNA: TGTGCCAGCAACAGGGGGACCACCGAAGCTTTCTTT.

This clone was seen more than once but under ten times. The V and J genes are TRBV7-9 and TRBJ2-7; 13 bases match TRBD2. Germline V lookup: CDR1 SEHNR, CDR2 FQNEAQ (reference sequence). The CDR3 contains 14 residues. V dropped 5 bases and J dropped 6; count of bases not matched to a gene: 4. CDR3 nucleotides: TGTGCCAGCAGCCCCGGACTAGCGGGGGTCGAGCAGTACTTC. As protein: CASSPGLAGVEQYF.

V usage is TRBV20-1 and J usage is TRBJ1-2; tentative D call: TRBD1 (6 bases). Germline CDR1 reads DFQATT; CDR2 reads SNEGSKA (reference sequence). The CDR3 totals 11 residues. CDR3 nucleotide sequence: TGCGCCGAGGGGGGGGCCGAAATACCAACCTTC. Translating gives CAEGGAEIPTF.

The chain combines TRBV7-9 with TRBJ2-1, with TRBD1 identical over 10 bases. V was clipped by 2 bases and J by 6 bases; unmatched bases: 4. This CDR3 spans 15 amino acids. CDR1 SEHNR and CDR2 FQNEAQ come from the germline V gene (reference sequence). As DNA, the CDR3 is TGTGCCAGCAGCTTATTGGACAGGGGGAGCAATGAGCAGTTCTTC. It encodes CASSLLDRGSNEQFF.

To note about this clone: The germline gene is not matched at one end of the junction; a read error may be the cause. The rearrangement links TRBV29-1 to TRBJ1-4; D possibly corresponds to TRBD1 (6 bases). Per germline, CDR1 SQVTM and CDR2 ANQGSEA. The CDR3 runs 12 residues. CDR3 region: CNVGDTGEKLFF. In DNA form, the CDR3 reads TGCAACGTTGGGGACACAGGTGAAAAACTGTTTTTT.

The genes are TRBV19 and TRBJ2-7; D gene uncertain. The CDR3 loop spans 12 amino acids. The germline V gene has CDR1 LNHDA and CDR2 SQIVND (reference sequence). V was pared by 8 bases and J by 0 bases, with 8 bases between. The CDR3 sequence is CASSSSSYEQYF. CDR3 in DNA: TGTGCCAGTTCGTCGAGCTCCTACGAGCAGTACTTC.

CDR3 amino acids: CASSLARGGYEQYF. The CDR3 DNA reads TGTGCCAGCAGCTTAGCGCGCGGGGGCTACGAGCAGTACTTC. This rearrangement joins TRBV7-2 to TRBJ2-7; 7 nucleotides agree with TRBD2. Germline CDR1 and CDR2: SGHTA and FQGNSA. V was clipped by 0 bases and J by 3 bases; unmatched bases: 2. The CDR3 is made up of 14 amino acids.

In DNA, the CDR3 is TGTGCCAGCAGCCATACAGGTAAGAACACTGAAGCTTTCTTT. Its translation is CASSHTGKNTEAFF. The chain is built from TRBV3-1 (or the pseudogene TRBV3-2) and TRBJ1-1, with D perhaps TRBD1 (5 bases). Looked up from germline, CDR1 is LGHDT and CDR2 is YNNKEL (reference sequence). Trimming shortened V by 3 bases and J by 1 base, and 9 bases separated the two germline ends. The CDR3 sequence is 14 residues long.

CDR3 nucleotide sequence: TGTGCCAGCAGTGGGGGGGACAGGGGTCCCTATGGCTACACCTTC. This translates into CASSGGDRGPYGYTF. The rearrangement links TRBV2 to TRBJ1-2; 10 positions agree with TRBD1. Germline V gene lookup returns CDR1 SNHLY and CDR2 FYNNEI. The ends lost 4 bases at V and 4 bases at J; junction bases unmatched: 6. The CDR3 has 15 amino acids.

The chain joins TRBV7-2 to TRBJ2-1, with a possible D match to TRBD1 (6 bases). With 6 bases removed from V and 4 bases from J, the gap between germline ends came to 10 bases. The germline V gene has CDR1 SGHTA and CDR2 FQGNSA. CDR3 length: 13 amino acids. The CDR3 region is CASSRDRYNEQFF. CDR3 in DNA: TGTGCCAGCAGTCGAGACAGGTACAATGAGCAGTTCTTC.

V and J are TRBV5-1 and TRBJ1-1; D unclear. CDR3 length: 13 amino acids. Germline CDR1 is SGHRS and CDR2 is YFSETQ. V was pared by 4 bases and J by 0 bases, with 7 bases between. The CDR3 DNA reads as TGCGCCAGCAGCAAAGACATGAACACTGAAGCTTTCTTT. Its protein is CASSKDMNTEAFF. The full variable domain, its missing parts supplied by reference TRBV5-1 and TRBJ1-1, is KAGVTQTPRYLIKTRGQQVTLSCSPISGHRSVSWYQQTPGQGLQFLFEYFSETQRNKGNFPGRFSGRQFSNSRSEMNVSTLELGDSALYLCASSKDMNTEAFFGQGTRLTVV.